The rows below give T cell receptor beta chains drawn from one sample of a study of T cell repertoires in cytomegalovirus infection. A single record per CDR3 protein comes from TCRdb applying MiXCR to the reads. Altogether roughly 350,000 distinct CDR3 sequences are present, about 35% being singletons, with the ten largest covering approximately 15%. Their antigen targets remain unknown. The specimen was cultured PBMCs, collected from culture after CMV antigen stimulation. All receptors derive from a human donor in good health (CMV status not recorded). Some clones in this sample may be carry-over from other donors' samples. The CDR3 runs from the conserved cysteine through the conserved F or W. The D gene is left open where the match is weak. Only part of the rows carry a size: once, few, many, or a class if the clone is expanded.

15 TRBD1 TRBJ2-2 TRBV2 . CAGKPGQGNTGELFF TGTGCCGGGAAACCGGGACAGGGGAACACCGGGGAGCTGTTTTTT
14 TRBD2 TRBJ2-5 TRBV20-1 . CSVLKTSGEETQYF TGCAGTGTCCTAAAGACTAGCGGGGAAGAGACCCAGTACTTC
16 TRBD2 TRBJ2-2 TRBV29-1 few CSSRKGLAGNTGELFF TGCAGCTCCAGAAAGGGACTAGCGGGGAACACCGGGGAGCTGTTTTTT
15 TRBD1 TRBJ2-1 TRBV6-1 few CASSSPGTGYNEQFF TGTGCCAGCAGTTCTCCCGGGACAGGGTACAATGAGCAGTTCTTC
13 . TRBJ1-2 TRBV12-3/TRBV12-4 . CASSLYRTYGYTF TGTGCCAGCAGTCTATACAGGACCTATGGCTACACCTTC
14 . TRBJ2-7 TRBV6-5 . CASSRERGPYEQYF TGTGCCAGCAGTCGGGAAAGGGGACCCTACGAGCAGTACTTC
12 . TRBJ2-3 TRBV7-2 many CASIEVPDTQYF TGTGCCAGCATAGAGGTCCCAGATACGCAGTATTTT
11 . TRBJ2-7 TRBV5-8 . CASTPKSEQYF TGTGCCAGCACCCCGAAGAGCGAGCAGTACTTC
15 . TRBJ2-1 TRBV6-2/TRBV6-3 few CASTRRGGIGNEQFF TGTGCCAGCACCCGCCGTGGGGGGATCGGGAATGAGCAGTTCTTC
15 . TRBJ2-5 TRBV4-3 few CASSQAGAPQETQYF TGCGCCAGCAGCCAAGCGGGAGCACCCCAAGAGACCCAGTACTTC
14 . TRBJ1-4 TRBV30 . CAWSVLGSNEKLFF TGTGCCTGGAGTGTACTGGGGTCTAATGAAAAACTGTTTTTT
16 TRBD1 TRBJ2-1 TRBV19 . CASSAADRGPYNEQFF TGTGCCAGTAGTGCGGCGGACAGGGGGCCCTACAATGAGCAGTTCTTC
14 . TRBJ2-1 TRBV4-1 once CASSQGLLPNEQFF TGCGCCAGCAGCCAAGGTCTTTTACCCAATGAGCAGTTCTTC
16 TRBD1 TRBJ1-1 TRBV5-1 few CASSISGGTFGTEAFF TGCGCCAGCAGCATTTCAGGGGGCACCTTCGGAACTGAAGCTTTCTTT
13 . TRBJ1-2 TRBV7-8 many CASSLGINYGYTF TGTGCCAGCAGCTTAGGGATTAACTATGGCTACACCTTC
13 TRBD2 TRBJ2-3 TRBV29-1 . CSGGAGSGDTQYF TGCAGCGGGGGAGCGGGATCGGGAGATACGCAGTATTTT
16 TRBD1 TRBJ1-2 TRBV19 once CAGRTSSRGTANGYTF TGTGCCGGCCGTACCTCCTCAAGAGGGACAGCTAATGGCTACACCTTC
15 . TRBJ1-3 TRBV7-9 . CASSTDRHSGNTIYF TGTGCCAGCAGCACAGACAGACACTCTGGAAACACCATATATTTT
16 . TRBJ2-1 TRBV7-6 once CASSPRDWSPGNEQFF TGTGCCAGCAGCCCTCGGGACTGGTCACCTGGCAATGAGCAGTTCTTC
15 . TRBJ2-7 TRBV5-8 few CASSLEQWGSYEQYF TGTGCCAGCAGCTTGGAACAATGGGGTTCCTACGAGCAGTACTTC
14 . TRBJ1-2 TRBV29-1 . CSVGGVEANYGYTF TGCAGCGTTGGGGGGGTGGAAGCTAACTATGGCTACACCTTC
15 . TRBJ2-3 TRBV12-5 few CASGSRDPFTDTQYF TGTGCTAGTGGTTCCCGGGATCCCTTCACAGATACGCAGTATTTT
15 TRBD1 TRBJ2-1 TRBV7-4 . CASSPPGTGFNEQFF TGTGCCAGCAGTCCCCCCGGGACAGGGTTCAATGAGCAGTTCTTC
16 TRBD2 TRBJ2-1 TRBV4-1 . CASSQEGSGRAYEQFF TGCGCCAGCAGCCAAGAGGGGAGCGGGAGGGCCTATGAGCAGTTCTTC
16 TRBD2 TRBJ2-1 TRBV5-1 few CASSLWTSGRPNEQFF TGCGCCAGCAGCTTGTGGACTAGCGGGAGACCCAATGAGCAGTTCTTC
14 . TRBJ1-1 TRBV7-6 few CASSLAQTNTEAFF TGTGCCAGCAGCTTAGCGCAGACGAACACTGAAGCTTTCTTT
17 TRBD2 TRBJ2-1 TRBV28 many CASSGTSGIGEDNEQFF TGTGCCAGCAGTGGGACTAGCGGGATAGGTGAAGACAATGAGCAGTTCTTC
15 . TRBJ1-1 TRBV11-2 . CASSTRPGGNTEAFF TGTGCCAGCAGCACCCGACCCGGAGGGAACACTGAAGCTTTCTTT